A selection of T cell receptor beta chains follows, all from one sample in a study of T-cell memory formation after mild COVID-19. TCRdb analysed the 5' RACE reads with MiXCR anew, one entry per CDR3 protein. Among about 400,000 distinct CDR3 sequences, roughly an eighth were seen once, and the ten largest hold 22%. Sequencing was performed on PBMCs or a T cell subset sorted from them (not recorded which). The receptors derive from a man aged 18 to 35 who had mild COVID-19 (a few samples of this study predate the infection). Cell type and time point are not known. CDR3s include the opening cysteine and the closing phenylalanine or tryptophan. A D gene is named only where the DNA matches it firmly. Where a row states a size, it is once, few, many or the class of an expanded clone; other rows omit it.

>TRBV20-1|TRBJ1-3|NA|many
TGCAGTGCTAGAACGATCTCTGGAAACACCATATATTTT
CSARTISGNTIYF
>TRBV15|TRBJ2-7|NA|NA
TGTGCCACCAGCAGGGGCCTTGCGGGACATTACGAGCAGTACTTC
CATSRGLAGHYEQYF
>TRBV29-1|TRBJ1-1|NA|once
TGCAGCGTTGTTGGGGAGAACACTGAAGCTTTCTTT
CSVVGENTEAFF
>TRBV10-3|TRBJ1-4|TRBD1|many
TGTGCCATCAGCGGACAGGGAGAGGAAAAACTGTTTTTT
CAISGQGEEKLFF
>TRBV6-5|TRBJ2-2|NA|few
TGTGCCAGCAGTTACGGTAGCCTTTACACCGGGGAGCTGTTTTTT
CASSYGSLYTGELFF
>TRBV4-2|TRBJ1-4|NA|NA
TGTGCCAGCAGCCGGCCGACTGCCATTAATGAAAAACTGTTTTTT
CASSRPTAINEKLFF
>TRBV6-1|TRBJ2-7|TRBD2|few
TGTGCCAGCAGTGATACGGGACTAGGGTCTCACGAGCAGTACTTC
CASSDTGLGSHEQYF
>TRBV9|TRBJ2-1|NA|once
TGTGCCAGCAGCGTGGGCCAAAGTCCCTACAATGAGCAGTTCTTC
CASSVGQSPYNEQFF
>TRBV7-2|TRBJ2-1|TRBD2|NA
TGTGCCAGCAGCTGGACTAGCGAGAATGAGCAGTTCTTC
CASSWTSENEQFF
>TRBV15|TRBJ2-1|NA|NA
TGTGCCACCAGCAGAGAAACAGACAGATGGCAGTTCTTC
CATSRETDRWQFF
>TRBV5-1|TRBJ2-3|NA|many
TGCGCCAGCAGCTTGCCGGGCGGGGATACGCAGTATTTT
CASSLPGGDTQYF
>TRBV7-2|TRBJ2-3|NA|few
TGTGCCAGCGCTCCCGGGGCCCCAGATACGCAGTATTTT
CASAPGAPDTQYF
>TRBV20-1|TRBJ2-5|TRBD2|many
TGCAGTGCTAGAGATCCAAGCGGGGTCTGGGGGACCCAGTACTTC
CSARDPSGVWGTQYF
>TRBV11-3|TRBJ2-2|TRBD2|few
TGTGCCAGCAGCTTAGGACTAGCGGGGGGATTCACCGGGGAGCTGTTTTTT
CASSLGLAGGFTGELFF
>TRBV5-1|TRBJ2-5|NA|many
TGCGCCAGCAGCTCCCAGGGCCAAGAGACCCAGTACTTC
CASSSQGQETQYF
>TRBV6-5|TRBJ1-2|NA|NA
TGTGCCAGCAGAGTCGTGGGGGGCCATGGCTACACCTTC
CASRVVGGHGYTF
>TRBV27|TRBJ2-7|TRBD1|NA
TGTGCCAGCAGCCCTGGTGGGACAGGGACCTACGAGCAGTACTTC
CASSPGGTGTYEQYF
>TRBV20-1|TRBJ2-3|NA|many
TGCAGTGCTAGTACAGATACGCAGTATTTT
CSASTDTQYF
>TRBV7-9|TRBJ2-3|TRBD2|NA
TGTGCCAGCAGCTTACGAAGCGGGGGGGCCACAGATACGCAGTATTTT
CASSLRSGGATDTQYF
>TRBV29-1|TRBJ2-7|NA|few
TGCAGCGTTGTGTCCTACGAGCAGTACTTC
CSVVSYEQYF
>TRBV4-2|TRBJ2-1|NA|NA
TGTGCCAGCAGCCAAGATCCTGGGGTAACTGAGCAGTTCTTC
CASSQDPGVTEQFF
>TRBV5-1|TRBJ2-3|TRBD2|NA
TGCGCCAGCAGCTTGATGGCGGGGGGGCTAAGCACAGATACGCAGTATTTT
CASSLMAGGLSTDTQYF
>TRBV5-1|TRBJ2-2|TRBD1|NA
TGCGCCAGCAGCTCGGGACAGATGAACACCGGGGAGCTGTTTTTT
CASSSGQMNTGELFF
>TRBV7-8|TRBJ1-1|NA|NA
TGTGCCAGCAGCTTGACCAGGGGTTTTGAAGCTTTCTTT
CASSLTRGFEAFF
>TRBV19|TRBJ1-4|NA|few
TGTGCCAGCCAACGGGATCTTAATGAAAAACTGTTTTTT
CASQRDLNEKLFF
>TRBV7-8|TRBJ2-5|TRBD2|many
TGTGCCAGCAGCTTGCTAGCGGGGGTGGAGACCCAGTACTTC
CASSLLAGVETQYF
>TRBV14|TRBJ2-4|NA|few
TGTGCCAGCAGCCAAGCAGGGATCGCCATTCAGTACTTC
CASSQAGIAIQYF
>TRBV25-1|TRBJ2-3|TRBD2|NA
TGTGCCAGCAGTGGACTAGCGGGGTTTAGCACAGATACGCAGTATTTT
CASSGLAGFSTDTQYF
>TRBV12-3/TRBV12-4|TRBJ2-5|NA|many
TGTGCCAGCCAAGTGCCGGGACTCGGTAGGGAGACCCAGTACTTC
CASQVPGLGRETQYF